The present T cell receptor beta chain was sequenced within a study of blood T cell repertoires in COVID-19. For the study at large: From the United States, Italy and Spain came samples of acute and convalescent COVID-19. T cells, B-cell-depleted T cells, or PBMCs provided the cDNA or gDNA that served as material.

Original data processing: Scientists estimated how many nucleated cells there were by amplifying reference gene primers. Method: immunoSEQ multiplex PCR; TCRdb's copy keeps in-frame clones and lacks some. V and J calls plus clone size are reproduced from that table; the DNA served to infer D and trimming. The data hold about 100,000 clones, with around four fifths observed a single time. The CDR3 spans 16 residues. Germline CDR1 MNHEY, CDR2 SMNVEV (reference sequence). After removal of 0 bases from V and 1 base from J, the junction contained 0 bases not matched to a gene. The sample taken for sequencing was peripheral blood. The source is an older man with active or convalescent COVID-19. This chain links TRBV27 with TRBJ2-1, with TRBD2 matching 10 bases. This CDR3 is CASSLSSGRSYNEQFF. In nucleotides, the CDR3 is TGTGCCAGCAGTTTATCTAGCGGGAGGTCCTACAATGAGCAGTTCTTC.